This T cell receptor (beta chain) was sequenced during a study of T cell therapy after organ transplantation. General study results and limits: Post-therapy reconstitution appeared to include transferred and endogenous clonotypes.

Of note for this clone: Its antigen is not identified.

The time point is: 4-8 weeks after completion of therapy. TCRdb's copy holds only in-frame clones and misses some; the assay was immunoSEQ multiplex PCR. The sample has roughly 3,200 clones; approximately 81% are singletons. The clonotype originates from a human patient who had received a solid organ transplant and had CMV disease. Among the T cells, some may be from the graft donor. The sequencing here drew on CD8+ T cells from blood, taken after autologous CMV-specific T cell therapy.

The CDR3: CATSSRSPQVGYGYTF. Here the CDR3 DNA reads TGTGCCACCAGCAGTCGAAGCCCACAGGTTGGCTATGGCTACACCTTC. V is TRBV15 and J is TRBJ1-2; the D gene is possibly TRBD1 (5 bases). V was trimmed by 3 bases and J by 4 bases, leaving 18 bases between them. Germline CDR1 reads LNHNV; CDR2 reads YYDKDF (reference sequence). The CDR3 is made up of 16 amino acids.